This entry features one TCR beta chain sequence. Within the sample, other DNA sequences also encode this same CDR3. This CDR3 is 14 amino acids long. Between the trimmed V and J ends, which lost 1 base and 5 bases, there was a span of 11 bases. Germline CDR1 LNHDA, CDR2 SQIVND (reference sequence). These data originate in a study of blood T cell repertoires in COVID-19. Repertoires were generated with immunoSEQ multiplex PCR, while TCRdb's copy carries only in-frame clones and drops some. The top ten hold 39% of the sample, which has some 43,000 clones, around 80% seen once. Specimen: peripheral blood. This TCR was sampled from a man aged 35 to 55 with active or convalescent COVID-19. This chain joins TRBV19 and TRBJ1-1, with D possibly being TRBD1 (5 bases). The CDR3 region is CASSIGRGGTEAFF. The CDR3 nucleotides are TGTGCCAGTAGTATAGGAAGGGGAGGTACTGAAGCTTTCTTT.